What follows are 19 T cell receptor beta chains derived from one specimen sequenced in a study of graft-versus-host responses after intestinal transplantation. TCRdb keeps only in-frame clones here, not all; method: immunoSEQ multiplex PCR. Among 40,000 to 55,000 clones listed, over 75% were seen once. The specimen comprised PBMCs, sampled 524 days after transplant. The receptors originated from a human patient who received an intestinal transplant, so some T cells may come from the graft donor.

The V call is TRBV10-3, the J call TRBJ1-3; 9 bases are a match to TRBD1. The CDR3 extends over 16 amino acids. After removal of 7 bases from V and 0 bases from J, the junction contained 7 bases not matched to a gene. Germline V gene data show CDR1 as ENHRY and CDR2 as SYGVKD. CDR3: CAITRQGGVSGNTIYF. The CDR3 region has the DNA TGTGCCATCACACGACAGGGGGGGGTCTCTGGAAACACCATATATTTT.

V usage is TRBV28 and J usage is TRBJ2-1, with D possibly called TRBD1 or TRBD2 (5 bases each). The CDR3 consists of 16 residues. Germline V gene lookup returns CDR1 MDHEN and CDR2 SYDVKM. V was cut by 6 bases and J by 8 bases, with 23 bases left in between. The CDR3 bases are TGTGCCAGCAGGGCTTCCGGGACCGTCGCCGGTGATGAGCAGTTCTTC. It codes for CASRASGTVAGDEQFF.

The chain links TRBV7-2 to TRBJ2-7; D is undetermined. The CDR3 length is 14 residues. Trimming cost V 1 base and J 2 bases, with 9 bases left between them. Germline V gene sequence: CDR1 SGHTA, CDR2 FQGNSA. The CDR3 sequence: CASSLVGQAYEQYF. The CDR3 DNA reads as TGTGCCAGCAGCTTAGTCGGGCAGGCCTACGAGCAGTACTTC.

This chain joins TRBV6-1 and TRBJ2-7, with D unclear. The V end lost 4 bases, the J end lost 6 bases, and 16 bases lay between the germline ends. From germline, CDR1 is MNHNS and CDR2 SASEGT. This CDR3 comprises 14 residues. CDR3 in amino acids: CASSGNSAGAEQYF. The CDR3 nucleotides are TGTGCCAGCAGTGGGAACAGCGCCGGTGCCGAGCAGTACTTC.

This clone was found once. The genes are TRBV28 and TRBJ2-7; the D is unclear. V was cut by 2 bases and J by 2 bases, with 22 bases left in between. This CDR3 is built from 18 residues. The germline V gene has CDR1 MDHEN and CDR2 SYDVKM. The CDR3 here is CASSLPRLGSPRTYEQYF. The CDR3, as DNA: TGTGCCAGCAGTTTACCTCGATTAGGATCTCCTAGGACCTACGAGCAGTACTTC. Full variable domain (missing parts from reference TRBV28 and TRBJ2-7): DVKVTQSSRYLVKRTGEKVFLECVQDMDHENMFWYRQDPGLGLRLIYFSYDVKMKEKGDIPEGYSVSREKKERFSLILESASTNQTSMYLCASSLPRLGSPRTYEQYFGPGTRLTVT.

The chain recombines TRBV28 with TRBJ2-1; TRBD2 agrees at 10 bases. The junction had 9 bases not matched to a gene; V was cut back by 1 base and J by 9 bases. The CDR3 is made up of 16 amino acids. Looked up from germline, CDR1 is MDHEN and CDR2 is SYDVKM. The CDR3 DNA sequence: TGTGCCAGCAGTTTATTGGCCCTAGCGGGAGACGGTGAGCAGTTCTTC. The encoded protein is CASSLLALAGDGEQFF.

The genes are TRBV10-2 and TRBJ2-3, with D possibly being TRBD1 (7 bases). CDR3 size: 15 residues. CDR1 and CDR2 from the germline V gene are WSHSY and SAAADI. Trimming shortened V by 6 bases and J by 2 bases, and 15 bases separated the two germline ends. CDR3 protein: CASSPRDRSTDTQYF. The CDR3 bases are TGCGCCAGCAGCCCGCGGGACAGATCCACAGATACGCAGTATTTT.

As concerns this clone: At the DNA level, this CDR3 is encoded by other sequences in the same sample as well. The V call is TRBV28, the J call TRBJ1-1; maybe TRBD1 (6 bases). Germline values: CDR1 MDHEN, CDR2 SYDVKM. Trimming shortened V by 3 bases and J by 1 base, and 6 bases separated the two germline ends. The CDR3 is 13 residues long. The CDR3 DNA follows: TGTGCCAGCAGTTTGGGGGCGAACACTGAAGCTTTCTTT. Protein sequence: CASSLGANTEAFF.

V is TRBV28 and J is TRBJ1-1; no reliable D call. The germline gives CDR1 MDHEN, CDR2 SYDVKM. Deletions cut 3 bases from V and 0 bases from J, with 11 bases between. The CDR3 length is 15 residues. CDR3 DNA: TGTGCCAGCAGTTTTAATTCGGCGGTGAACACTGAAGCTTTCTTT. It is translated as CASSFNSAVNTEAFF.

CDR3 sequence reads: CASSFTRATGTTYEQYF. CDR3 bases: TGTGCCAGCAGTTTTACGCGAGCCACCGGGACAACCTACGAGCAGTACTTC. This rearrangement joins TRBV27 to TRBJ2-7; possibly TRBD1 for D (6 bases). Germline assignment: CDR1 MNHEY and CDR2 SMNVEV (reference sequence). Trimming shortened V by 3 bases and J by 2 bases, and 20 bases separated the two germline ends. The length of the CDR3 is 17 residues.

The V and J genes are TRBV9 and TRBJ2-3; 12 bases align to TRBD2. After removal of 3 bases from V and 5 bases from J, the junction contained 13 bases not matched to a gene. CDR3 length: 18 residues. Germline CDR1 SGDLS, CDR2 YYNGEE. The CDR3 loop reads CASSAYPGLAGRVDTQYF. CDR3 nucleotides: TGTGCCAGCAGCGCCTATCCTGGACTAGCGGGAAGGGTAGATACGCAGTATTTT.

The CDR3 is CASSPEGQPIGGELFF. The CDR3 DNA is TGTGCCAGCTCACCGGAGGGACAGCCTATCGGCGGGGAGCTGTTTTTT. The rearrangement uses TRBV18 and TRBJ2-2; the D gene is possibly TRBD1 (7 bases). CDR1 KGHSH and CDR2 LQKENI come from the germline V gene. Trimming pared 3 bases from V and 7 bases from J, leaving 18 bases between. The CDR3 consists of 16 residues.

The genes are TRBV27 and TRBJ2-3; possibly TRBD2 for D (5 bases). CDR1 and CDR2 from the germline V gene are MNHEY and SMNVEV (reference sequence). This CDR3 region has 13 residues. V lost 6 bases and J lost 3, with 10 bases in between. CDR3 nucleotides: TGTGCCAGCAGGACCACGGGGACAGATACGCAGTATTTT. Translating gives CASRTTGTDTQYF.

The genes are TRBV4-3 and TRBJ1-2; TRBD1 aligns across 7 bases. This CDR3 is built from 15 residues. With 1 base clipped from V and 3 bases from J, the junction kept 5 bases outside the gene matches. From germline, CDR1 is LGHNA and CDR2 YSLEER. CDR3 region: CASSQAVTGDYGYTF. In DNA, the CDR3 is TGCGCCAGCAGCCAAGCCGTCACAGGGGACTATGGCTACACCTTC.

V usage is TRBV29-1 and J usage is TRBJ2-7, with TRBD2 matching over 15 bases. Germline CDR1 SQVTM, CDR2 ANQGSEA. The CDR3 extends over 15 amino acids. The V and J ends lost 6 bases and 4 bases, in that order; junction bases with no gene match: 7. CDR3 in DNA: TGCAGCGTCATGGGGGGACTAGCGGGAGGTTACGAGCAGTACTTC. This codes for CSVMGGLAGGYEQYF.

The chain uses TRBV28 and TRBJ2-7; a weak D match, TRBD1 (6 bases). CDR1 and CDR2 from the germline V gene are MDHEN and SYDVKM. This CDR3 region has 13 residues. V lost 5 bases and J lost 3, with 11 bases in between. CDR3 DNA: TGTGCCAGCAGTCTCCGGGACAACTACGAGCAGTACTTC. Amino acids: CASSLRDNYEQYF.

V and J are TRBV19 and TRBJ1-1; D may be TRBD1 (6 bases). Per the germline V gene, CDR1 is LNHDA and CDR2 is SQIVND (reference sequence). The CDR3 length is 16 residues. V was cut by 2 bases and J by 5 bases, with 18 bases left in between. The CDR3 is CASSISGEGVWTEAFF. The CDR3 nucleotides read TGTGCCAGTAGTATATCGGGGGAGGGGGTGTGGACTGAAGCTTTCTTT. The whole variable domain, remainder taken from reference TRBV19 and TRBJ1-1, is DGGITQSPKYLFRKEGQNVTLSCEQNLNHDAMYWYRQDPGQGLRLIYYSQIVNDFQKGDIAEGYSVSREKKESFPLTVTSAQKNPTAFYLCASSISGEGVWTEAFFGQGTRLTVV.

V is TRBV6-4 and J is TRBJ1-2; 9 nucleotides line up with TRBD1. Germline lookup yields CDR1 MRHNA and CDR2 SNTAGT. The junction had 18 bases not matched to a gene; V was cut back by 5 bases and J by 8 bases. There are 17 residues in the CDR3. The chain's CDR3 is CASSRGSSGQGLGGYTF. CDR3 nucleotide sequence: TGTGCCAGCAGTCGAGGATCATCGGGACAGGGTTTAGGCGGCTACACCTTC.

The V and J genes are TRBV19 and TRBJ2-5, with D unclear. Germline V gives CDR1 LNHDA, CDR2 SQIVND (reference sequence). V was cut by 5 bases and J by 1 base, with 8 bases left in between. The CDR3 covers 13 residues. The CDR3, as DNA: TGTGCCAGTAGTCTGGCCAGCCAAGAGACCCAGTACTTC. Amino acid sequence: CASSLASQETQYF.